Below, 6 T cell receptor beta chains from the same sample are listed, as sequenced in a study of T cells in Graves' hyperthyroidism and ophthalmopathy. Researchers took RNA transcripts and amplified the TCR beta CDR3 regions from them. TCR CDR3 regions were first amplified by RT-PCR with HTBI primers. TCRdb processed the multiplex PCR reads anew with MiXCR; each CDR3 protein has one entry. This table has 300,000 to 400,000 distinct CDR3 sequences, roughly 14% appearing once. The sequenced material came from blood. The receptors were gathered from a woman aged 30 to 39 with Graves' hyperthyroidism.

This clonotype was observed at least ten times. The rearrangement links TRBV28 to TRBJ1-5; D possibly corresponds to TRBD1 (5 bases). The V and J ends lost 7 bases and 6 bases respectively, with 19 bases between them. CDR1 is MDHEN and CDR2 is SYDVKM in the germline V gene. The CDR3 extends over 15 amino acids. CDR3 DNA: TGTGCCAGCACCTATATAGACAGCATCGGTCAGCCCCAGCATTTT. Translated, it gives CASTYIDSIGQPQHF.

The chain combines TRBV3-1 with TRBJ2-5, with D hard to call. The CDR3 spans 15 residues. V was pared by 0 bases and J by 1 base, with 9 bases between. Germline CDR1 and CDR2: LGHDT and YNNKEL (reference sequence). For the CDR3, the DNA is TGTGCCAGCAGCCAAGAAGGTACTACCCAAGAGACCCAGTACTTC. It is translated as CASSQEGTTQETQYF.

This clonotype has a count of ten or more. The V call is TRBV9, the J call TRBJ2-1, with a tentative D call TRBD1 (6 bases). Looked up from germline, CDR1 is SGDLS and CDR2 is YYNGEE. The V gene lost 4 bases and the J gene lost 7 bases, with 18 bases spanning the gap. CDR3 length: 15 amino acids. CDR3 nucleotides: TGTGCCAGCAGCCCTTCTCCTCAGGGGTGGAATGAGCAGTTCTTC. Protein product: CASSPSPQGWNEQFF.

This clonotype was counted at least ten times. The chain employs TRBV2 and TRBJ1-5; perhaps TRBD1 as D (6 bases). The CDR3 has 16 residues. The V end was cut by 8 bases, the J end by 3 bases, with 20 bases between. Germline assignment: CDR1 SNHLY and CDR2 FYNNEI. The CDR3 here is CASGGLAGPSNQPQHF. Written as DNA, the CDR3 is TGTGCCAGCGGGGGCTTAGCAGGGCCCTCCAATCAGCCCCAGCATTTT.

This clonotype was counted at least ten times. The CDR3 is CASFPPEGTLYEQYF. DNA for the CDR3: TGTGCCAGCTTCCCCCCGGAGGGCACCTTGTACGAGCAGTACTTC. V usage is TRBV28 and J usage is TRBJ2-7, with a tentative D call TRBD2 (6 bases). Trimming pared 8 bases from V and 4 bases from J, leaving 21 bases between. Germline assignment: CDR1 MDHEN and CDR2 SYDVKM. This CDR3 has 15 amino acids.

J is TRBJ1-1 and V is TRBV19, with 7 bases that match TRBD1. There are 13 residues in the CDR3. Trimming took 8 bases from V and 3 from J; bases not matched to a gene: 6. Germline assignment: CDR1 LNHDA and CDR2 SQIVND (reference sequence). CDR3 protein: CASGWTGDTEAFF. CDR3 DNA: TGTGCCAGTGGCTGGACAGGTGACACTGAAGCTTTCTTT.